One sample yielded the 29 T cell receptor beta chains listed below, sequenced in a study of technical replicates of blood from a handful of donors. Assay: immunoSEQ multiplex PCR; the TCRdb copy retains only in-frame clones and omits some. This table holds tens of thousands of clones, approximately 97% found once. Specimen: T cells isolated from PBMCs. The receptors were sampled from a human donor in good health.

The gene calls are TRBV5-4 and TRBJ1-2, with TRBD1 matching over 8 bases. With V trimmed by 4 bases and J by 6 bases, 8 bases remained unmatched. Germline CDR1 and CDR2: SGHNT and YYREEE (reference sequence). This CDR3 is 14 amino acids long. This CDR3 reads CASSREDRVDGYTF. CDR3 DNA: TGTGCCAGCAGCCGGGAGGACAGGGTTGATGGCTACACCTTC.

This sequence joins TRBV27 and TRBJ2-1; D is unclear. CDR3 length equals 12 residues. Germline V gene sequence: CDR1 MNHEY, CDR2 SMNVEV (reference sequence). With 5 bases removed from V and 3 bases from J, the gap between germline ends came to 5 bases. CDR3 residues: CASSINYNEQFF. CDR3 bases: TGTGCCAGCAGTATAAACTACAATGAGCAGTTCTTC.

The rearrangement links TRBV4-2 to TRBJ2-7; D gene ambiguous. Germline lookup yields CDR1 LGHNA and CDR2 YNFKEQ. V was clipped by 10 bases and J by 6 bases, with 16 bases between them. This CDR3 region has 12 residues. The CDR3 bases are TGTGCCACTCAGTCCCCTCGCGGCGAGCAGTACTTC. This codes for CATQSPRGEQYF.

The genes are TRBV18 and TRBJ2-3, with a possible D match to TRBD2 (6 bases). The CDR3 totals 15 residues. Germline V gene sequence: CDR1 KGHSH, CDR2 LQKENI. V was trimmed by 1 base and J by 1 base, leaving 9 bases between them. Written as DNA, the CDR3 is TGTGCCAGCTCACCACAGACGGGGGGCACAGATACGCAGTATTTT. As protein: CASSPQTGGTDTQYF.

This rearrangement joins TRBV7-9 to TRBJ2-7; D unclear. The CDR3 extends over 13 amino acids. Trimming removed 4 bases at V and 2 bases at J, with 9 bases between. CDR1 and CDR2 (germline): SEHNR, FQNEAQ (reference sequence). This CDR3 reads CASSSTDTYEQYF. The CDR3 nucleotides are TGTGCCAGCAGCTCGACTGATACCTACGAGCAGTACTTC.

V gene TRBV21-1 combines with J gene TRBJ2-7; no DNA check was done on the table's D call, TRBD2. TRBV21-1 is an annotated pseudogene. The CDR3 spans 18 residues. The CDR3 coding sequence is TGTGCCAGCAGCAGACGGACTTGGACGGGTACCACAGACTACGAGCAGTACTTC. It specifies CASSRRTWTGTTDYEQYF.

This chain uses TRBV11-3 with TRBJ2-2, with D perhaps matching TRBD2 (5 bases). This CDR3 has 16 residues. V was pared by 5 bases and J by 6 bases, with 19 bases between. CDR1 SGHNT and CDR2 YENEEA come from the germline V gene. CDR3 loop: CASSPKGYGSPGELFF. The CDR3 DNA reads TGTGCCAGCAGCCCCAAGGGATATGGGAGCCCCGGGGAGCTGTTTTTT. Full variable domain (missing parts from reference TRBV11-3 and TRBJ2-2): EAGVVQSPRYKIIEKKQPVAFWCNPISGHNTLYWYLQNLGQGPELLIRYENEEAVDDSQLPKDRFSAERLKGVDSTLKIQPAELGDSAVYLCASSPKGYGSPGELFFGEGSRLTVL.

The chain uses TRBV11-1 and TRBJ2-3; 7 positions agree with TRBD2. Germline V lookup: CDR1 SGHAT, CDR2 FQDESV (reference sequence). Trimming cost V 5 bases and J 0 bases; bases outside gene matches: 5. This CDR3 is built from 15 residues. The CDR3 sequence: CASSTLAPSTDTQYF. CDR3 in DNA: TGTGCCAGCAGCACACTAGCGCCCAGCACAGATACGCAGTATTTT.

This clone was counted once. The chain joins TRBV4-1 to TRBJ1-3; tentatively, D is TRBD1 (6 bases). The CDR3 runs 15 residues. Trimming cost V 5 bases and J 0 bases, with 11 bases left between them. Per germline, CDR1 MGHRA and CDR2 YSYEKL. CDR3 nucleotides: TGCGCCAGCAGCTTTAGACAGGCCTCTGGAAACACCATATATTTT. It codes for CASSFRQASGNTIYF.

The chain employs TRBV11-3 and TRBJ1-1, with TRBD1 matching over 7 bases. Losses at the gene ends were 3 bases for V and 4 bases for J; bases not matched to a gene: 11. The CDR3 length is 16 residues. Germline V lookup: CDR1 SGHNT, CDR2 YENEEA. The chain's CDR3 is CASSFPQGIGVTEAFF. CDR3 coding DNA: TGTGCCAGCAGCTTTCCACAGGGGATCGGTGTCACTGAAGCTTTCTTT.

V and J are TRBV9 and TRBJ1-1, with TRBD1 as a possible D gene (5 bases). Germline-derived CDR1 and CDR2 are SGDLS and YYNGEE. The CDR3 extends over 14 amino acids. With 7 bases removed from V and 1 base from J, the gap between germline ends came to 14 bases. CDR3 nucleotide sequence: TGTGCCAGCCGAAGCGGGGGACCGAACACTGAAGCTTTCTTT. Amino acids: CASRSGGPNTEAFF.

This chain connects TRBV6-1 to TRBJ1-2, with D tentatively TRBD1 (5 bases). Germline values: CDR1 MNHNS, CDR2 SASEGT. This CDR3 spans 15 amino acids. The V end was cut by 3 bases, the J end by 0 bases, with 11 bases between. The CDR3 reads CASSEYRGANYGYTF. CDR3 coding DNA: TGTGCCAGCAGTGAGTATAGGGGCGCTAACTATGGCTACACCTTC.

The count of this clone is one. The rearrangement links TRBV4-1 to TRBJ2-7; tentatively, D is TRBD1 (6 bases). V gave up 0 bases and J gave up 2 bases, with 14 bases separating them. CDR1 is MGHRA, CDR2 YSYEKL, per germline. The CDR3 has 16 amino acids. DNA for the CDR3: TGCGCCAGCAGCCAAGACCCTCAGGGACAAGCCTACGAGCAGTACTTC. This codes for CASSQDPQGQAYEQYF.

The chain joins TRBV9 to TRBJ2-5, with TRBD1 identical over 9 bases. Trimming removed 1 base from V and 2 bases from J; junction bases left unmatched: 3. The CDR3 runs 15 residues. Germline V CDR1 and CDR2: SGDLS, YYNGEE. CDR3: CASSVRGTGQETQYF. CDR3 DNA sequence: TGTGCCAGCAGCGTAAGGGGGACAGGGCAAGAGACCCAGTACTTC.

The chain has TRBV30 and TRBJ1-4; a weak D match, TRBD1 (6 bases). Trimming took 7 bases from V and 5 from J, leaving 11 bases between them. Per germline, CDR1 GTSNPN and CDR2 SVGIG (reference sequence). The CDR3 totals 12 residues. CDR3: CASTGWNEKLFF. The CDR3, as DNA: TGTGCCTCTACAGGGTGGAATGAAAAACTGTTTTTT.

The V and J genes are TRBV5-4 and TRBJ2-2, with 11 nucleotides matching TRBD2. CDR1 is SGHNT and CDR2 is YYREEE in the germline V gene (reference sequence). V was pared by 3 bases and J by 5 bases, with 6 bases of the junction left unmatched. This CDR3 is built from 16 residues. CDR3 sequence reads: CASSSLAGGVTGELFF. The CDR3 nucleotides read TGTGCCAGCAGCTCCCTAGCGGGGGGTGTAACCGGGGAGCTGTTTTTT.

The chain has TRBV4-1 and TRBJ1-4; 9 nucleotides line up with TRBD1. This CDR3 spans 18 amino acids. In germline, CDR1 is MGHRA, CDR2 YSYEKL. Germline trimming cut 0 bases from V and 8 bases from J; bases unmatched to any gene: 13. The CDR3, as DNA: TGCGCCAGCAGCCAAGATAGCCTGGCGACAGGGGGACTGGAAAAACTGTTTTTT. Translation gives CASSQDSLATGGLEKLFF.

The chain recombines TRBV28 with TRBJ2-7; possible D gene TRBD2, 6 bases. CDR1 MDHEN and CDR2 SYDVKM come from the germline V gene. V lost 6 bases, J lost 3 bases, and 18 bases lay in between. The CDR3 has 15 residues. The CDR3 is CASRTPGLIHYEQYF. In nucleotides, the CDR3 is TGTGCCAGCAGAACACCGGGACTTATACACTACGAGCAGTACTTC.

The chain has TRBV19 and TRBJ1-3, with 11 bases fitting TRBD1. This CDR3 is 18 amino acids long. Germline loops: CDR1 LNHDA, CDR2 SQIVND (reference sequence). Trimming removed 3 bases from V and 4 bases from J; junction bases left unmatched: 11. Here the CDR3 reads CASSMVWTGGSGGNTIYF. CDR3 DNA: TGTGCCAGTAGTATGGTCTGGACAGGGGGCTCAGGGGGAAACACCATATATTTT. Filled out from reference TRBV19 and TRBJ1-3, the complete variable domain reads DGGITQSPKYLFRKEGQNVTLSCEQNLNHDAMYWYRQDPGQGLRLIYYSQIVNDFQKGDIAEGYSVSREKKESFPLTVTSAQKNPTAFYLCASSMVWTGGSGGNTIYFGEGSWLTVV.

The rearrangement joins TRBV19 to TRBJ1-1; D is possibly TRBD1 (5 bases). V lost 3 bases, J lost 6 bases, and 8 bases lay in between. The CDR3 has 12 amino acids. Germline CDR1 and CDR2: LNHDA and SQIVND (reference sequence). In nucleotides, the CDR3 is TGTGCCAGTAGTATCGGGGGGGCTGAAGCTTTCTTT. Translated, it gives CASSIGGAEAFF.

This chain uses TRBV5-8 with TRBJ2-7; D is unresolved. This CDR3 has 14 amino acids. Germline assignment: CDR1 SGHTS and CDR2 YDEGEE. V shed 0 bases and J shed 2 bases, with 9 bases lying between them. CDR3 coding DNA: TGTGCCAGCAGCTTGGGCCGATCTACCTACGAGCAGTACTTC. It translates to CASSLGRSTYEQYF.

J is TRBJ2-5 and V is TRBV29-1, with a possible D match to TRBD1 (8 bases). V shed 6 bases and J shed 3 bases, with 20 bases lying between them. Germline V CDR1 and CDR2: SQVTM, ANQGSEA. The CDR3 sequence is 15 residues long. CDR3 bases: TGCAGCGTCCAAGGACAGGGAGGGGTGGAAGAGACCCAGTACTTC. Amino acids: CSVQGQGGVEETQYF.

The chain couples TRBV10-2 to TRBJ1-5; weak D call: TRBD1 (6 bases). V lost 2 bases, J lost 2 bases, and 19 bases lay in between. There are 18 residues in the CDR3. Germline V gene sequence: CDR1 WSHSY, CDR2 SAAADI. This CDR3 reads CASSEAPRLTGRNQPQHF. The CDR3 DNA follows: TGCGCCAGCAGTGAGGCCCCGCGTCTAACAGGGCGCAATCAGCCCCAGCATTTT.

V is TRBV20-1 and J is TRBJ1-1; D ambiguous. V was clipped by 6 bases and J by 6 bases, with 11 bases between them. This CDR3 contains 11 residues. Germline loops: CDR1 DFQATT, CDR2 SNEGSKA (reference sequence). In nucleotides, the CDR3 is TGCAGTGCGGTCGGGTTCGCTGAAGCTTTCTTT. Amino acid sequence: CSAVGFAEAFF.

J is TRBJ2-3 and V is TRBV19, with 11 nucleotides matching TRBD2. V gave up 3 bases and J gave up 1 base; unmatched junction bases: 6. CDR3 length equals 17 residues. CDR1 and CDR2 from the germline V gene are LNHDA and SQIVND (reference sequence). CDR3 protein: CASSISLAGVGTDTQYF. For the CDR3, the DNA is TGTGCCAGTAGTATTTCACTAGCGGGAGTAGGCACAGATACGCAGTATTTT. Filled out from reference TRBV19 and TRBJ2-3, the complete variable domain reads DGGITQSPKYLFRKEGQNVTLSCEQNLNHDAMYWYRQDPGQGLRLIYYSQIVNDFQKGDIAEGYSVSREKKESFPLTVTSAQKNPTAFYLCASSISLAGVGTDTQYFGPGTRLTVL.

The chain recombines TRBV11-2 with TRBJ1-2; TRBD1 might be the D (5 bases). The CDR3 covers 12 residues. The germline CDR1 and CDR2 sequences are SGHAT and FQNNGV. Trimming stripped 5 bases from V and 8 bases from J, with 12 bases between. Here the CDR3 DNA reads TGTGCCAGCAGCCGAGCAGGGAAAGGCTACACCTTC. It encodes CASSRAGKGYTF.

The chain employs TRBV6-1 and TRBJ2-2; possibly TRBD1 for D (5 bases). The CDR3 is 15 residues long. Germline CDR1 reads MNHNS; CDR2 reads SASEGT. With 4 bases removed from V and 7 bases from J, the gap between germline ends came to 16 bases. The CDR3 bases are TGTGCCAGCAGTGTCACGTTAGTCACAGGCGGGGAGCTGTTTTTT. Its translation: CASSVTLVTGGELFF.

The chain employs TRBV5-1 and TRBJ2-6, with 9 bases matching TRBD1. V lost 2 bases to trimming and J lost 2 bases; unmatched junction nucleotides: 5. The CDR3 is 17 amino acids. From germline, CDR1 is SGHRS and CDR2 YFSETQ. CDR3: CASSFGTGITGANVLTF. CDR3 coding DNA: TGCGCCAGCAGCTTTGGGACAGGGATCACTGGGGCCAACGTCCTGACTTTC.

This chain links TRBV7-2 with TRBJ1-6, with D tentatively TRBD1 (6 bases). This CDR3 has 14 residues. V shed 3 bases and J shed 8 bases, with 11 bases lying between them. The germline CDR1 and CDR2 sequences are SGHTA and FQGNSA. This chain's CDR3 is CASSFWAGDSPLHF. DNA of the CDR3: TGTGCCAGCAGCTTCTGGGCAGGGGATTCACCCCTCCACTTT.